This TCR beta chain comes out of a study of blood T cell repertoires in COVID-19. Germline CDR1 reads SGHKS; CDR2 reads YYEKEE (reference sequence). The J segment lost 0 bases and the V segment lost 0 bases, leaving 5 bases of the junction unmatched. The CDR3 runs 17 residues. The method was immunoSEQ multiplex PCR; TCRdb's version includes in-frame clones alone and lacks a portion of them. Among some 160,000 clones listed, about 83% were seen once. The gene calls are TRBV5-5 and TRBJ2-3, with 9 bases matching TRBD2. The sequencing input was peripheral blood. The receptor was derived from a woman of 80 years or more with acute or convalescent COVID-19. CDR3 loop: CASSLVWAGGSTDTQYF. DNA of the CDR3: TGTGCCAGCAGCTTGGTGTGGGCGGGGGGGAGCACAGATACGCAGTATTTT.